The next 13 T cell receptor beta chains were all read from a single sample in a study of cytomegalovirus exposure and HLA in healthy donors (dated by TCRdb to 2017 to 2019). Library preparation employed the immunoSEQ multiplex PCR assay. For the multiplex PCR, a mixture combining 60 forward primers for TCR Vbeta segments and 13 reverse primers for TCR Jbeta segments was used. Drawn from immuneACCESS, this table holds only the in-frame rearrangements with V and J called that TCRdb kept. Clones are partly lost; checked studies trace under half to an unresolved V gene and leave the rest unexplained. The sample yields around 150,000 clones; around nine tenths were counted once. The leading ten clones occupy about 0.85% of the sample. Sample: PBMCs. These TCRs come from a woman aged 30 to 39 in good health and CMV-seronegative.

The gene calls are TRBV6-4 and TRBJ2-3; 10 nucleotides line up with TRBD2. The CDR3 loop spans 16 amino acids. The ends lost 8 bases at V and 3 bases at J; junction bases unmatched: 11. Germline CDR1 and CDR2: MRHNA and SNTAGT. The CDR3: CASARASGSPTDTQYF. CDR3 coding DNA: TGTGCCAGCGCTAGGGCTAGCGGGAGCCCAACAGATACGCAGTATTTT.

This rearrangement joins TRBV10-1 to TRBJ2-7; a possible D gene is TRBD2 (6 bases). The CDR3 extends over 13 amino acids. Trimming pared 0 bases from V and 4 bases from J, leaving 7 bases between. CDR1 is WNHNN and CDR2 is SYGVQD in the germline V gene (reference sequence). The CDR3 loop reads CASSESGGYEQYF. In DNA, the CDR3 is TGCGCCAGCAGTGAGTCGGGGGGATACGAGCAGTACTTC.

CDR3 residues: CASSAGGGLNQPQHF. The CDR3 DNA reads TGTGCCAGCAGCGCCGGGGGGGGATTGAATCAGCCCCAGCATTTT. The chain uses TRBV9 and TRBJ1-5; tentative D call: TRBD1 (5 bases). There are 15 residues in the CDR3. V lost 3 bases, J lost 4 bases, and 14 bases lay in between. Germline V lookup: CDR1 SGDLS, CDR2 YYNGEE.

The CDR3 loop is CASSQVWAGAQDTQYF. The CDR3 bases are TGTGCCAGCAGCCAAGTTTGGGCAGGGGCCCAAGATACGCAGTATTTT. This chain links TRBV14 with TRBJ2-3; a weak D match, TRBD1 (6 bases). Per germline, CDR1 SGHDN and CDR2 FVKESK. The CDR3 totals 16 residues. V was cut by 1 base and J by 5 bases, with 16 bases left in between.

V is TRBV5-6 and J is TRBJ1-1, with D unresolved. V lost 4 bases and J 5 bases, leaving 6 bases between the germline ends. The germline V gene encodes CDR1 SGHDT and CDR2 YYEEEE. The CDR3 sequence is 11 residues long. This chain's CDR3 is CASSAQTEAFF. CDR3 nucleotide sequence: TGTGCCAGCAGCGCGCAAACTGAAGCTTTCTTT.

The rearrangement joins TRBV10-3 to TRBJ2-1; possibly TRBD2 for D (6 bases). Trimming took off 10 bases at V and 8 bases at J, with 18 bases between the two ends. Germline CDR1 ENHRY, CDR2 SYGVKD. The CDR3 length is 13 residues. DNA of the CDR3: TGTGCCACCCGCCTTCGGGAGTTGGATGAGCAGTTCTTC. Amino acid sequence: CATRLRELDEQFF.

The rearrangement uses TRBV6-5 and TRBJ2-3; 7 nucleotides line up with TRBD2. Per germline, CDR1 MNHEY and CDR2 SVGAGI. The CDR3 runs 15 residues. After removal of 6 bases from V and 1 base from J, the junction contained 7 bases not matched to a gene. CDR3 sequence reads: CASSRGRGRTDTQYF. The DNA of the CDR3 is TGTGCCAGCAGCCGGGGGAGGGGACGCACAGATACGCAGTATTTT.

The genes are TRBV29-1 and TRBJ2-4; 8 bases agree with TRBD1. V lost 0 bases, J lost 0 bases, and 1 base stayed unmatched. Germline CDR1 is SQVTM and CDR2 is ANQGSEA. The CDR3 spans 15 residues. The CDR3 loop is CSVEDQGAAKNIQYF. DNA for the CDR3: TGCAGCGTTGAAGATCAGGGGGCAGCCAAAAACATTCAGTACTTC. Drawing the rest from reference TRBV29-1 and TRBJ2-4, the complete variable domain is SAVISQKPSRDICQRGTSLTIQCQVDSQVTMMFWYRQQPGQSLTLIATANQGSEATYESGFVIDKFPISRPNLTFSTLTVSNMSPEDSSIYLCSVEDQGAAKNIQYFGAGTRLSVL.

V is TRBV29-1 and J is TRBJ2-7; 7 bases fit TRBD1. Germline assignment: CDR1 SQVTM and CDR2 ANQGSEA. The CDR3 sequence is 14 residues long. V lost 2 bases to trimming and J lost 2 bases; unmatched junction nucleotides: 6. CDR3 DNA: TGCAGCGTTGAACGATCACAGGGGACCTACGAGCAGTACTTC. Translation: CSVERSQGTYEQYF.

The genes are TRBV5-4 and TRBJ2-1; D gene ambiguous. Trimming took off 3 bases at V and 7 bases at J, with 14 bases between the two ends. CDR3 length: 14 residues. Germline values: CDR1 SGHNT, CDR2 YYREEE (reference sequence). The CDR3 nucleotides are TGTGCCAGCAGCTCGACTTTCGCCCGGAATGAGCAGTTCTTC. Translated, it gives CASSSTFARNEQFF.

This rearrangement joins TRBV9 to TRBJ2-3; 10 bases agree with TRBD2. Germline loops: CDR1 SGDLS, CDR2 YYNGEE. With V trimmed by 4 bases and J by 6 bases, 8 bases remained unmatched. This CDR3 has 15 residues. The CDR3 region is CASSQILAGVDTQYF. CDR3 DNA sequence: TGTGCCAGCAGCCAGATCCTAGCGGGAGTGGATACGCAGTATTTT.

A single count supports this clone. The V gene is TRBV29-1, the J gene TRBJ2-2, with a possible D match to TRBD2 (6 bases). CDR1 and CDR2 from the germline V gene are SQVTM and ANQGSEA. This CDR3 has 12 amino acids. CDR3 nucleotides: TGCACCTGCGGCGGGGTCACCGGGGAGCTGTTTTTT. Translated: CTCGGVTGELFF.

The count of this clone is one. This chain links TRBV28 with TRBJ1-6; 9 nucleotides agree with TRBD1. The germline V gene has CDR1 MDHEN and CDR2 SYDVKM. This CDR3 has 15 amino acids. After removal of 7 bases from V and 7 bases from J, the junction contained 8 bases not matched to a gene. In DNA, the CDR3 is TGTGCCAGCACCCTAGGGACAGGGCGGAATTCACCCCTCCACTTT. It codes for CASTLGTGRNSPLHF.